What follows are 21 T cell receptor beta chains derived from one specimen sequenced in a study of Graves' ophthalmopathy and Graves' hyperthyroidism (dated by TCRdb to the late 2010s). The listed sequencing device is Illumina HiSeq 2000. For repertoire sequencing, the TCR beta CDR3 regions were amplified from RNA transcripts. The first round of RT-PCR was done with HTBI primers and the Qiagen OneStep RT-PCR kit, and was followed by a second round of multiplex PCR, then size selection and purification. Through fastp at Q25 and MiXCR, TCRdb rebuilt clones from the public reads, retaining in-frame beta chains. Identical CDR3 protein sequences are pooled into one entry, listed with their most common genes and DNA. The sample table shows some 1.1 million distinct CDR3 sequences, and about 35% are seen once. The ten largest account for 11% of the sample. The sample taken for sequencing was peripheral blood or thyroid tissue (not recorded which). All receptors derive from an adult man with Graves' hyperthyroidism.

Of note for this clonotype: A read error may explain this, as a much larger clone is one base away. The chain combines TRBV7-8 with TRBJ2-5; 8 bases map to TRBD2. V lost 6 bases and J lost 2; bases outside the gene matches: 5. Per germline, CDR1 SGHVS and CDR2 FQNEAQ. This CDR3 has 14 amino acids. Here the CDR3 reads CASRAGGEQETQYF. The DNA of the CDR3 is TGTGCCAGCAGGGCCGGGGGGGAACAAGAGACCCAGTACTTC.

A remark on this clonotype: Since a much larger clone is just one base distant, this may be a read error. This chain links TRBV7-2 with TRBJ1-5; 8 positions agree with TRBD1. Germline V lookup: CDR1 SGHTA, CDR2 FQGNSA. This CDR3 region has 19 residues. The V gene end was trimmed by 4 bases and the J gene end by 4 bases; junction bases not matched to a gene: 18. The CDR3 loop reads CASSSRGQGILGMNQPQHF. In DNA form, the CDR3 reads TGTGCCAGCAGCTCGCGAGGACAGGGCATTCTGGGTATGAATCAGCCCCAGCATTTT. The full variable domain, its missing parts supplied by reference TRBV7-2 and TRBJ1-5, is GAGVSQSPSNKVTEKGKDVELRCDPISGHTALYWYRQSLGQGLEFLIYFQGNSAPDKSGLPSDRFSAERTGGSVSTLTIQRTQQEDSAVYLCASSSRGQGILGMNQPQHFGDGTRLSIL.

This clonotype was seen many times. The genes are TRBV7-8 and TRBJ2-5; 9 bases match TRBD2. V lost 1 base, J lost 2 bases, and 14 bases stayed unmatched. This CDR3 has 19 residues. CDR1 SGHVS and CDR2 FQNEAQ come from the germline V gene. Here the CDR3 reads CASSLGAGRLAGSQETQYF. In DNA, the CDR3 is TGTGCCAGCAGCTTAGGAGCGGGGCGGCTAGCGGGATCGCAAGAGACCCAGTACTTC.

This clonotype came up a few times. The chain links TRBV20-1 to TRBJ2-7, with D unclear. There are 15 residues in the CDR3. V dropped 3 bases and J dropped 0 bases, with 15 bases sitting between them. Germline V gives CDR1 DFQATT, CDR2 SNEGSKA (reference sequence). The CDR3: CSARASLGSSYEQYF. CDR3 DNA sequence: TGCAGTGCTAGGGCGTCACTGGGGTCCTCCTACGAGCAGTACTTC.

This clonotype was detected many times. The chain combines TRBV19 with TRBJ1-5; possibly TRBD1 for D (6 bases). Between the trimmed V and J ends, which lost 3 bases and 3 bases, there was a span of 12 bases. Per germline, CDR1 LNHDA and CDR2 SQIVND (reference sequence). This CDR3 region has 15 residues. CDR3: CASSMEGGNNQPQHF. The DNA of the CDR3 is TGTGCCAGTAGTATGGAGGGGGGTAACAATCAGCCCCAGCATTTT.

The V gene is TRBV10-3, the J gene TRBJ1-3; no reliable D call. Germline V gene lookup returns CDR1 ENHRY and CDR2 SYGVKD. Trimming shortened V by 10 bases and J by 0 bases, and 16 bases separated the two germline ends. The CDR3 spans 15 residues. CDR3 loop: CATGQQSNSGNTIYF. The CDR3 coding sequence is TGTGCCACCGGCCAACAGTCTAACTCTGGAAACACCATATATTTT.

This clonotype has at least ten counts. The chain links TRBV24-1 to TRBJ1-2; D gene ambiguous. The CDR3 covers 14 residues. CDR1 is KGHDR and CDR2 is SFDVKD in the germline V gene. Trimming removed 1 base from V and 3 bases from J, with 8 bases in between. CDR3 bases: TGTGCCACCAGTGATTTTGAGGCCGACTATGGCTACACCTTC. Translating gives CATSDFEADYGYTF.

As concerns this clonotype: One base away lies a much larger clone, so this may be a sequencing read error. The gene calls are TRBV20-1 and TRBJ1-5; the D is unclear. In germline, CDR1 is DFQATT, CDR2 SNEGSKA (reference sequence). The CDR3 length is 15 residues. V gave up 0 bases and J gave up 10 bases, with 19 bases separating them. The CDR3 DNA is TGCAGTGCTAGAGATTCCACGAAGAACATCAAACCCCAGCATTTT. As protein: CSARDSTKNIKPQHF.

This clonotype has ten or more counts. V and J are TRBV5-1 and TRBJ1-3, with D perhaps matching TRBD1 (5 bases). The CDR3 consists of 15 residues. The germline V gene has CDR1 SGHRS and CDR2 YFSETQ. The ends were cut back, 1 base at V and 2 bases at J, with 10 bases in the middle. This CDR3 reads CASSLSGDAGNTIYF. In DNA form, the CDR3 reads TGCGCCAGCAGCTTGTCGGGGGACGCTGGAAACACCATATATTTT.

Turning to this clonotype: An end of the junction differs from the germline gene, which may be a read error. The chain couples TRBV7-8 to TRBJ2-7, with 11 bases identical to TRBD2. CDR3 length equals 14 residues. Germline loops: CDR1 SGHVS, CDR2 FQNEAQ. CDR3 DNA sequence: TGTGCCTGCAGCCAGACTAGCGGGGTAAGCGAGCAGTACTTC. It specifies CACSQTSGVSEQYF. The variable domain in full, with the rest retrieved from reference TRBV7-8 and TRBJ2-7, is GAGVSQSPRYKVAKRGQDVALRCDPISGHVSLFWYQQALGQGPEFLTYFQNEAQLDKSGLPSDRFFAERPEGSVSTLKIQRTQQEDSAVYLCACSQTSGVSEQYFGPGTRLTVT.

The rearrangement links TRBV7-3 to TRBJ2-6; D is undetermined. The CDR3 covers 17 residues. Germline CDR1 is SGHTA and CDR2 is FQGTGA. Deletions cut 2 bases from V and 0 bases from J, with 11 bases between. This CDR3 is CASSLGQMSSGANVLTF. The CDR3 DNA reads TGTGCCAGCAGCTTAGGGCAGATGAGCTCTGGGGCCAACGTCCTGACTTTC.

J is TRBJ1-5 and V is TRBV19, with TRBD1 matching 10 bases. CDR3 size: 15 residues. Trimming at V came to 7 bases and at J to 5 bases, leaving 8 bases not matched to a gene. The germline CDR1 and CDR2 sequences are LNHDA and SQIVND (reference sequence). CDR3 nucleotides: TGTGCCAGTACTTGGGACAGGGGTTTCCATCAGCCCCAGCATTTT. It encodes CASTWDRGFHQPQHF.

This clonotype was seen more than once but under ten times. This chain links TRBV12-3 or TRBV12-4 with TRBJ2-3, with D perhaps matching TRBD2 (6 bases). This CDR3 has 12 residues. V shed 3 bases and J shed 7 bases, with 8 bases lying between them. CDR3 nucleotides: TGTGCCAGCAGTTTCGGGAGTCATACGCAGTATTTT. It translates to CASSFGSHTQYF.

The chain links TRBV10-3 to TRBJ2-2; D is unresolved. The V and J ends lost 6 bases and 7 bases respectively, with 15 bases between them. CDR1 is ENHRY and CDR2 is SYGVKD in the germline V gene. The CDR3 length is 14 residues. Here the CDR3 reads CAISRTRDLGELFF. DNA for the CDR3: TGTGCCATCAGCAGAACAAGGGATCTCGGGGAGCTGTTTTTT.

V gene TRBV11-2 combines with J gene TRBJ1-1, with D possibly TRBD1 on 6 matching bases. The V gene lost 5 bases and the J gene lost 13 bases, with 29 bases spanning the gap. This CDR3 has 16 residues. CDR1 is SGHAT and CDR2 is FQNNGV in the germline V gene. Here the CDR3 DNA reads TGTGCCAGCAGCACCGCGGTTGGCGCGTTACAGGGCGGTCTTTTCTTT. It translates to CASSTAVGALQGGLFF.

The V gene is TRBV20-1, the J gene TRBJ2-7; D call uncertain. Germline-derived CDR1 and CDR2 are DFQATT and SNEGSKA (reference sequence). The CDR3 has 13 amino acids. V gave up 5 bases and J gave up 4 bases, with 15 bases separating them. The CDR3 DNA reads TGCAGTGCTTTCCGGCGACACCCATACGAGCAGTACTTC. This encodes CSAFRRHPYEQYF.

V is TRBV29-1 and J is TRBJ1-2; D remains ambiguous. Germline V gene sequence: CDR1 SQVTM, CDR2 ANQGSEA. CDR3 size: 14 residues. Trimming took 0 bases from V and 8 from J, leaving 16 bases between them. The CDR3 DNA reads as TGCAGCGTTGAAGATCCTCTAGAGGCTAGCGGCTACACCTTC. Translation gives CSVEDPLEASGYTF.

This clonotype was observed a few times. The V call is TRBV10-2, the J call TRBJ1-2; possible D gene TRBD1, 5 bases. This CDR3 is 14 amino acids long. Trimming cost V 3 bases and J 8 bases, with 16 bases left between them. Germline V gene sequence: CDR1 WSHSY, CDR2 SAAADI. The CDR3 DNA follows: TGCGCCAGCAGTGACGGGCCGCTCGGGGGGGGCTACACCTTC. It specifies CASSDGPLGGGYTF.

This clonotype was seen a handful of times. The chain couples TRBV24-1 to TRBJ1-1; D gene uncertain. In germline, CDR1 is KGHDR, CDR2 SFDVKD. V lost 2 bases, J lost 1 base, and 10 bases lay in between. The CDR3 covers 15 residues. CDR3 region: CATSDSDGKNTEAFF. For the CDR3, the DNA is TGTGCCACCAGTGATTCCGATGGGAAGAACACTGAAGCTTTCTTT.

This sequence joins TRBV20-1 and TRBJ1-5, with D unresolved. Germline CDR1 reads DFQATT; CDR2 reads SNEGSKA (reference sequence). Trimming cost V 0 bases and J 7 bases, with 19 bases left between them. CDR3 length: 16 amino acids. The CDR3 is CSARDRRGGVRQPQHF. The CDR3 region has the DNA TGCAGTGCTAGAGATCGGCGCGGTGGGGTACGGCAGCCCCAGCATTTT.

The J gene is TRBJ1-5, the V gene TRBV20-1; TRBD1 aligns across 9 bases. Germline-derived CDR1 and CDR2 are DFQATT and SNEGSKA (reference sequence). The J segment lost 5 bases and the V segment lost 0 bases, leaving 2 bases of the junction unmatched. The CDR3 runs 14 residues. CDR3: CSARDDRGYQPQHF. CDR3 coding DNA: TGCAGTGCTAGAGACGACAGGGGGTATCAGCCCCAGCATTTT.